What follows are 22 T cell receptor beta chains derived from one specimen sequenced in a study of beta chain features in type 1 diabetes. Their target antigens are unknown. Since all of the isolated RNA was reverse transcribed, expressed TCRB transcripts were what got sequenced. The assay was immunoSEQ multiplex PCR, and TCRdb's table has in-frame clones only and misses some. The data hold roughly 150,000 clones, with roughly 60% observed a single time. Broader study findings: All four CD4+ subsets from Type 1 diabetes patients carried moderately but significantly shorter TCRB CDR3s.

Sequenced: naive CD4+ T cells from blood. Every receptor here comes from a man in his thirties or forties with type 1 diabetes.

The chain combines TRBV4-3 with TRBJ1-5, with a possible D match to TRBD1 (6 bases). Deletions cut 3 bases from V and 0 bases from J, with 18 bases between. The CDR3 runs 18 residues. In germline, CDR1 is LGHNA, CDR2 YSLEER. The CDR3 DNA sequence: TGCGCCAGCAGCCATTCTGGGAGACAGGACCTTAGCAATCAGCCCCAGCATTTT. As protein: CASSHSGRQDLSNQPQHF.

This clone has only a few counts. Here the CDR3 reads CASSEAGGQPQHF. The CDR3 DNA is TGCGCCAGCAGTGAGGCGGGGGGTCAGCCCCAGCATTTT. J is TRBJ1-5 and V is TRBV10-1; D perhaps matches TRBD1 (5 bases). Germline V gene data show CDR1 as WNHNN and CDR2 as SYGVQD (reference sequence). V was trimmed by 2 bases and J by 6 bases, leaving 8 bases between them. The CDR3 covers 13 residues.

This clone came up a few times. The rearrangement links TRBV6-5 to TRBJ2-3, with 8 nucleotides matching TRBD2. The CDR3 spans 14 residues. From germline, CDR1 is MNHEY and CDR2 SVGAGI. The J segment lost 7 bases and the V segment lost 0 bases, leaving 3 bases of the junction unmatched. The CDR3: CASSYSGLANTQYF. As DNA, the CDR3 is TGTGCCAGCAGTTACTCAGGACTAGCCAATACGCAGTATTTT.

The chain joins TRBV29-1 to TRBJ2-7, with 10 bases aligning to TRBD1. With 3 bases clipped from V and 2 bases from J, the junction kept 1 base outside the gene matches. The CDR3 runs to 13 residues. In germline, CDR1 is SQVTM, CDR2 ANQGSEA. The CDR3 loop reads CSVDGTGAYEQYF. CDR3 DNA: TGCAGCGTTGACGGGACAGGGGCCTACGAGCAGTACTTC.

J is TRBJ2-5 and V is TRBV15; D is unclear. Trimming removed 3 bases from V and 2 bases from J, with 7 bases in between. The CDR3 loop spans 13 amino acids. Germline V gene lookup returns CDR1 LNHNV and CDR2 YYDKDF (reference sequence). The CDR3 reads CATSSRRQETQYF. As DNA, the CDR3 is TGTGCCACCAGCAGCCGAAGACAAGAGACCCAGTACTTC. Based on the CDR3 plus reference TRBV15 and TRBJ2-5, the full variable domain is DAMVIQNPRYQVTQFGKPVTLSCSQTLNHNVMYWYQQKSSQAPKLLFHYYDKDFNNEADTPDNFQSRRPNTSFCFLDIRSPGLGDTAMYLCATSSRRQETQYFGPGTRLLVL.

The V call is TRBV7-2, the J call TRBJ2-2, with unresolved D. This CDR3 comprises 12 residues. The germline V gene encodes CDR1 SGHTA and CDR2 FQGNSA. The ends were cut back, 1 base at V and 8 bases at J, with 5 bases in the middle. CDR3 sequence: CASSLETGELFF. Here the CDR3 DNA reads TGTGCCAGCAGCTTAGAGACAGGGGAGCTGTTTTTT.

This clone was recorded a few times. In DNA form, the CDR3 reads TGTGCCTGGAGTAGCAGAACCTACGAGCAGTACTTC. Protein product: CAWSSRTYEQYF. The rearrangement joins TRBV30 to TRBJ2-7; D remains unclear. V lost 2 bases and J lost 2, with 7 bases in between. This CDR3 contains 12 residues. Germline CDR1 GTSNPN, CDR2 SVGIG (reference sequence).

This clone appeared a single time. V and J are TRBV30 and TRBJ1-1, with no clear D. Trimming pared 0 bases from V and 2 bases from J, leaving 4 bases between. CDR1 is GTSNPN and CDR2 is SVGIG in the germline V gene (reference sequence). The CDR3 has 12 amino acids. DNA of the CDR3: TGTGCCTGGAGTGTCAGAAACACTGAAGCTTTCTTT. As protein: CAWSVRNTEAFF. Variable domain in full (rest from reference TRBV30 and TRBJ1-1): SQTIHQWPATLVQPVGSPLSLECTVEGTSNPNLYWYRQAAGRGLQLLFYSVGIGQISSEVPQNLSASRPQDRQFILSSKKLLLSDSGFYLCAWSVRNTEAFFGQGTRLTVV.

This clone was observed a handful of times. Additional DNA sequences in this sample encode the identical CDR3. The genes are TRBV29-1 and TRBJ1-2; D unclear. The CDR3 is made up of 12 amino acids. V dropped 1 base and J dropped 4 bases, with 7 bases sitting between them. Germline CDR1 SQVTM, CDR2 ANQGSEA. CDR3 bases: TGCAGCGTTGAAGGGGGTCCCTATGGCTACACCTTC. It encodes CSVEGGPYGYTF.

The rearrangement links TRBV20-1 to TRBJ1-4, with D unresolved. The CDR3 loop spans 11 amino acids. Looked up from germline, CDR1 is DFQATT and CDR2 is SNEGSKA (reference sequence). Deletions cut 6 bases from V and 4 bases from J, with 6 bases between. The CDR3 loop reads CSASGNEKLFF. The CDR3 nucleotides read TGCAGTGCCTCGGGTAATGAAAAACTGTTTTTT.

This chain connects TRBV7-2 to TRBJ2-2; no definite D call. Germline values: CDR1 SGHTA, CDR2 FQGNSA. The CDR3 length is 11 residues. Trimming removed 10 bases from V and 1 base from J, with 4 bases in between. The CDR3 sequence is CATKNTGELFF. CDR3 sequence (DNA): TGTGCCACGAAGAACACCGGGGAGCTGTTTTTT.

This sequence joins TRBV28 and TRBJ2-7; 9 bases fit TRBD1. Germline loops: CDR1 MDHEN, CDR2 SYDVKM. This CDR3 contains 14 residues. Trimming removed 6 bases from V and 0 bases from J; junction bases left unmatched: 3. CDR3 coding DNA: TGTGCCAGCAGAGGGACAGGGCTCTCCTACGAGCAGTACTTC. Translating it yields CASRGTGLSYEQYF.

The chain joins TRBV2 to TRBJ2-3; D assignment may be TRBD1 or TRBD2 (6 bases each). The V gene lost 8 bases and the J gene lost 3 bases, with 18 bases spanning the gap. Germline-derived CDR1 and CDR2 are SNHLY and FYNNEI. The CDR3 contains 15 residues. DNA of the CDR3: TGTGCCAGCGGATCTGTCGGGGGCAGGACAGATACGCAGTATTTT. The encoded protein is CASGSVGGRTDTQYF.

There are a few counts of this clone. V usage is TRBV30 and J usage is TRBJ2-1; D might be TRBD2 (5 bases). CDR3 length equals 11 residues. Germline V lookup: CDR1 GTSNPN, CDR2 SVGIG (reference sequence). Trimming removed 7 bases from V and 9 bases from J, with 13 bases in between. CDR3 sequence reads: CAFHGVLEQFF. The CDR3 DNA reads TGTGCCTTCCACGGGGTGCTTGAGCAGTTCTTC. The variable domain in full, with the rest retrieved from reference TRBV30 and TRBJ2-1, is SQTIHQWPATLVQPVGSPLSLECTVEGTSNPNLYWYRQAAGRGLQLLFYSVGIGQISSEVPQNLSASRPQDRQFILSSKKLLLSDSGFYLCAFHGVLEQFFGPGTRLTVL.

This clone occurred a few times. The rearrangement joins TRBV9 to TRBJ1-2; no reliable D call. V was clipped by 0 bases and J by 0 bases, with 6 bases between them. The CDR3 is made up of 14 amino acids. CDR1 and CDR2 (germline): SGDLS, YYNGEE. DNA for the CDR3: TGTGCCAGCAGCGTAGCTACGGCTAACTATGGCTACACCTTC. Its protein is CASSVATANYGYTF.

The chain is built from TRBV19 and TRBJ1-6; 7 bases align to TRBD1. Germline V CDR1 and CDR2: LNHDA, SQIVND (reference sequence). The CDR3 is 14 residues long. The ends lost 5 bases at V and 9 bases at J; junction bases unmatched: 7. The CDR3 DNA is TGTGCCAGTAGTCCTGCAGGGGGGAGTTCACCCCTCCACTTT. Protein sequence: CASSPAGGSSPLHF.

The chain joins TRBV25-1 to TRBJ2-7, with 9 bases aligning to TRBD1. The trim removed 3 bases at V and 5 bases at J, leaving 2 bases unmatched. The CDR3 consists of 13 residues. Per the germline V gene, CDR1 is MGHDK and CDR2 is SYGVNS. CDR3 sequence reads: CASSEGDRDEQYF. As DNA, the CDR3 is TGTGCCAGCAGTGAGGGGGACAGGGACGAGCAGTACTTC.

The rearrangement joins TRBV7-2 to TRBJ2-5; 13 bases align to TRBD2. The germline V gene encodes CDR1 SGHTA and CDR2 FQGNSA. J lost 5 bases, V lost 5 bases, and 8 bases had no gene match. The CDR3 loop spans 16 amino acids. The CDR3: CASSPRLAGGVETQYF. The CDR3, as DNA: TGTGCCAGCAGCCCCAGACTAGCGGGGGGAGTGGAGACCCAGTACTTC.

The table lists this clone with a count of one. The chain is built from TRBV7-2 and TRBJ2-1, with 9 bases that match TRBD2. CDR3 length equals 12 residues. V lost 4 bases to trimming and J lost 10 bases; unmatched junction nucleotides: 2. Germline V gives CDR1 SGHTA, CDR2 FQGNSA. CDR3 coding DNA: TGTGCCAGCAGCTCGACTAGCGGCGAGCAGTTCTTC. Its translation is CASSSTSGEQFF.

The chain uses TRBV6-5 and TRBJ1-1, with 7 nucleotides matching TRBD1. The germline V gene encodes CDR1 MNHEY and CDR2 SVGAGI. The CDR3 extends over 12 amino acids. The V segment lost 10 bases and the J segment 7 bases; nucleotides outside the gene matches: 9. CDR3 loop: CATTRGQIEAFF. CDR3 nucleotide sequence: TGTGCCACCACCCGGGGACAGATTGAAGCTTTCTTT.

The chain couples TRBV21-1 to TRBJ2-1. TRBV21-1 is a pseudogene. This CDR3 region has 18 residues. CDR3 bases: TGTGCCAGCAGCGGTACCTGGATTCGTAGGAAGCCCTACAATGAGCAGTTCTTC. Translating it yields CASSGTWIRRKPYNEQFF.

The V and J genes are TRBV2 and TRBJ2-2; D call uncertain. In germline, CDR1 is SNHLY, CDR2 FYNNEI. The V gene lost 4 bases and the J gene lost 4 bases, with 4 bases spanning the gap. The CDR3 spans 12 residues. CDR3 nucleotides: TGTGCCAGCAGTGCAGTCACCGGGGAGCTGTTTTTT. Its protein is CASSAVTGELFF.